This TCR beta chain was profiled in a study of blood T cell repertoires in COVID-19. Turning to the study itself: The cDNA or gDNA used as material had been derived from T cells, B-cell-depleted T cells, or PBMCs.

One Seattle source followed patients from active infection through their disease course. Profiled with immunoSEQ multiplex PCR; TCRdb holds only in-frame clones, not every one. Here the sample spans around 460,000 clones, around 90% being singletons. Input material: peripheral blood. This TCR derives from a man younger than 35 with COVID-19, enrolled during active disease.

The CDR3 sequence is CASSLRGSKGANVLTF. In DNA, the CDR3 is TGTGCCAGCAGCTTGAGAGGTTCCAAGGGGGCCAACGTCCTGACTTTC. V and J are TRBV5-6 and TRBJ2-6; no definite D call. The CDR3 has 16 amino acids. The germline gives CDR1 SGHDT, CDR2 YYEEEE. The germline V and J ends were trimmed by 1 base and 4 bases, with 12 bases remaining between them.